This TCR beta chain was captured in a study of cytomegalovirus exposure and HLA in healthy donors. The primer mix had 60 Vbeta and 13 Jbeta primers. Using immunoSEQ multiplex PCR, the repertoire was profiled, and TCRdb retains in-frame clones only, with some absent. The table lists 130,000 or so clones, about 86% of them singletons. With 4 bases removed from V and 1 base from J, the gap between germline ends came to 10 bases. The CDR3 extends over 14 amino acids. From germline, CDR1 is SGHKS and CDR2 YYEKEE (reference sequence). Study results and caveats: The majority of TCR sequences were rare, yet some public TCRs appeared in many donors. Most of the TCR beta V segments (in an earlier analysis) were productive either about 90% or about 30% of the time.

Concerning this clone itself: Its antigen is unidentified.

This TCR came from a young woman in good health and CMV-seronegative. This sequence joins TRBV5-5 and TRBJ2-3, with D possibly being TRBD1 (5 bases). Sequences were obtained from PBMCs. The CDR3 sequence is CASSLWGGTDTQYF. The CDR3 nucleotides read TGTGCCAGCAGCCTTTGGGGCGGCACAGATACGCAGTATTTT.